One sample yielded the 24 T cell receptor beta chains listed below, sequenced in a study of blood T cell repertoires in COVID-19 (dated by TCRdb to the early 2020s). Library construction relied on the immunoSEQ multiplex PCR assay. TCRdb provides this immuneACCESS table in a form limited to in-frame rearrangements. Some clones are lacking; in checked studies, under half of them reflect an unresolved V gene, and why the rest are absent is not known. For this sample there are 400,000 to 450,000 clones; 85% to 90% appear just once. The ten biggest clones cover approximately 1.2% of the sample. The sample was PBMCs or T cells enriched from blood (not recorded which). The source is a man aged 25 to 45 who had recovered from COVID-19.

Note on this clone: The junction differs from germline at one of its ends, possibly a read error. The CDR3 DNA reads TGTGCCTGGAGTACTCCCAATCGGCCCCAGCATTTT. As protein: CAWSTPNRPQHF. J is TRBJ1-5 and V is TRBV30; D gene uncertain. The germline gives CDR1 GTSNPN, CDR2 SVGIG (reference sequence). The CDR3 is 12 residues long. Together with reference TRBV30 and TRBJ1-5, the CDR3 gives the full variable domain: SQTIHQWPATLVQPVGSPLSLECTVEGTSNPNLYWYRQAAGRGLQLLFYSVGIGQISSEVPQNLSASRPQDRQFILSSKKLLLSDSGFYLCAWSTPNRPQHFGDGTRLSIL.

This clone is a singleton in its sample. This chain connects TRBV10-1 to TRBJ2-5; perhaps TRBD2 as D (5 bases). The length of the CDR3 is 14 residues. V dropped 4 bases and J dropped 2 bases, with 11 bases sitting between them. Germline loops: CDR1 WNHNN, CDR2 SYGVQD (reference sequence). The CDR3 loop reads CASSGNGGQETQYF. For the CDR3, the DNA is TGCGCCAGCAGTGGGAACGGCGGGCAAGAGACCCAGTACTTC.

CDR3 in amino acids: CASSHGAYEQYF. The DNA for the CDR3 is TGTGCCAGCAGCCACGGGGCCTACGAGCAGTACTTC. The J gene is TRBJ2-7, the V gene TRBV12-3 or TRBV12-4; D perhaps matches TRBD2 (5 bases). V lost 6 bases and J lost 2, with 8 bases in between. The length of the CDR3 is 12 residues.

The chain carries TRBV7-2 and TRBJ1-2; TRBD1 matches 9 bases. This CDR3 region has 14 residues. The V and J ends lost 5 bases and 9 bases, in that order; junction bases with no gene match: 10. Germline V gives CDR1 SGHTA, CDR2 FQGNSA. The CDR3 nucleotides read TGTGCCAGCAGCACCGGGACAGGGAGATTGAGCTACACCTTC. The encoded protein is CASSTGTGRLSYTF. The variable domain in full, completed from reference TRBV7-2 and TRBJ1-2, reads GAGVSQSPSNKVTEKGKDVELRCDPISGHTALYWYRQSLGQGLEFLIYFQGNSAPDKSGLPSDRFSAERTGGSVSTLTIQRTQQEDSAVYLCASSTGTGRLSYTFGSGTRLTVV.

The rearrangement joins TRBV3-1 (or the pseudogene TRBV3-2) to TRBJ2-3; 7 nucleotides agree with TRBD1. The V gene end was trimmed by 0 bases and the J gene end by 14 bases; junction bases not matched to a gene: 8. CDR1 is LGHDT and CDR2 is YNNKEL in the germline V gene (reference sequence). The CDR3 is made up of 13 amino acids. The CDR3 DNA is TGTGCCAGCAGCCAAGATGAGGGGGCCAGTCTGTATTTT. Translating it yields CASSQDEGASLYF.

The V call is TRBV5-5, the J call TRBJ1-5; the match to TRBD1 covers 9 bases. This CDR3 comprises 16 residues. Trimming cost V 3 bases and J 3 bases; bases outside gene matches: 7. Per germline, CDR1 SGHKS and CDR2 YYEKEE (reference sequence). Here the CDR3 reads CASSSRDRDDNQPQHF. CDR3 nucleotide sequence: TGTGCCAGCAGCTCCCGGGACAGGGACGACAATCAGCCCCAGCATTTT.

J is TRBJ2-7 and V is TRBV2, with TRBD1 as a possible D gene (6 bases). Trimming stripped 9 bases from V and 1 base from J, with 16 bases between. Germline-derived CDR1 and CDR2 are SNHLY and FYNNEI. The CDR3 contains 14 residues. In DNA form, the CDR3 reads TGTGCCAGTACAGTGTACAGGGTATCCTACGAGCAGTACTTC. Translated: CASTVYRVSYEQYF.

The chain recombines TRBV24-1 with TRBJ2-1; TRBD2 aligns across 9 bases. Germline V gives CDR1 KGHDR, CDR2 SFDVKD. CDR3 length equals 15 residues. V shed 10 bases, J shed 5 bases, and the junction held 11 bases outside the gene matches. The CDR3 DNA follows: TGTGCCACAGCTCCTCTAGCGGGAATCGACAATGAGCAGTTCTTC. Amino acid sequence: CATAPLAGIDNEQFF.

This clone is a singleton in its sample. The chain employs TRBV3-1 (or the pseudogene TRBV3-2) and TRBJ2-2; 10 bases fit TRBD2. This CDR3 region has 18 residues. With V trimmed by 1 base and J by 7 bases, 12 bases remained unmatched. Germline CDR1 LGHDT, CDR2 YNNKEL (reference sequence). The CDR3 DNA is TGTGCCAGCAGCCAAGCTAGAGCGGGAGGGCGCAGTCTCGGGGAGCTGTTTTTT. Translation: CASSQARAGGRSLGELFF.

On this clone: An end of the junction differs from the germline gene, which may be a read error. V gene TRBV7-3 combines with J gene TRBJ2-3, with 13 bases matching TRBD2. This CDR3 spans 14 amino acids. CDR1 is SGHTA, CDR2 FQGTGA, per germline. The CDR3 DNA is TGTGCCAGCAGCTTAACGAGGACTAGCGGGAGACTCAATTTT. Residues: CASSLTRTSGRLNF. Looking up the rest from reference TRBV7-3 and TRBJ2-3 gives the full variable domain: GAGVSQTPSNKVTEKGKYVELRCDPISGHTALYWYRQSLGQGPEFLIYFQGTGAADDSGLPNDRFFAVRPEGSVSTLKIQRTERGDSAVYLCASSLTRTSGRLNFGPGTRLTVL.

This chain uses TRBV6-5 with TRBJ2-3, with 7 bases lining up with TRBD2. From germline, CDR1 is MNHEY and CDR2 SVGAGI. There are 15 residues in the CDR3. The ends lost 0 bases at V and 1 base at J; junction bases unmatched: 1. The CDR3 region has the DNA TGTGCCAGCAGTTACTCACGGGGGGGCACAGATACGCAGTATTTT. Its translation: CASSYSRGGTDTQYF.

J is TRBJ2-7 and V is TRBV14; D unclear. The CDR3 has 14 residues. V dropped 0 bases and J dropped 1 base, with 7 bases sitting between them. The germline gives CDR1 SGHDN, CDR2 FVKESK. CDR3 in amino acids: CASSQDLRSYEQYF. The CDR3 nucleotides are TGTGCCAGCAGCCAAGATCTGCGTTCCTACGAGCAGTACTTC.

The gene calls are TRBV7-2 and TRBJ2-1, with TRBD1 as a possible D gene (5 bases). The CDR3 is 13 amino acids. V was cut by 1 base and J by 9 bases, with 10 bases left in between. Germline assignment: CDR1 SGHTA and CDR2 FQGNSA. CDR3 sequence reads: CASSLGPQGEQFF. CDR3 nucleotides: TGTGCCAGCAGCTTAGGTCCGCAGGGTGAGCAGTTCTTC.

The rearrangement uses TRBV18 and TRBJ2-5; no reliable D call. The CDR3 extends over 13 amino acids. The V gene lost 2 bases and the J gene lost 2 bases, with 6 bases spanning the gap. Germline V lookup: CDR1 KGHSH, CDR2 LQKENI. Here the CDR3 reads CASSPSAQETQYF. The CDR3 DNA follows: TGTGCCAGCTCACCAAGTGCGCAAGAGACCCAGTACTTC. Based on the CDR3 plus reference TRBV18 and TRBJ2-5, the full variable domain is NAGVMQNPRHLVRRRGQEARLRCSPMKGHSHVYWYRQLPEEGLKFMVYLQKENIIDESGMPKERFSAEFPKEGPSILRIQQVVRGDSAAYFCASSPSAQETQYFGPGTRLLVL.

This chain uses TRBV12-5 with TRBJ1-2; possible D gene TRBD1, 5 bases. From germline, CDR1 is LGHNT and CDR2 FRNRAP. The CDR3 loop spans 20 amino acids. Trimming removed 0 bases from V and 9 bases from J, with 32 bases in between. Written as DNA, the CDR3 is TGTGCTAGTGGTTTGGTCAGGAGGGGTTTGGTCCTAGGCGGTGAACTAAGCTACACCTTC. This translates into CASGLVRRGLVLGGELSYTF.

The CDR3 nucleotides read TGTGCCATCAGCCCTACAGAAGCCAAAAACATTCAGTACTTC. This gives the protein CAISPTEAKNIQYF. This chain joins TRBV10-3 and TRBJ2-4; D is unresolved. This CDR3 has 14 residues. CDR1 is ENHRY, CDR2 SYGVKD, per germline. V was cut by 6 bases and J by 0 bases, with 9 bases left in between.

This clone has only one observation. The chain employs TRBV27 and TRBJ1-2; no firm D call. CDR3 length: 14 residues. Per the germline V gene, CDR1 is MNHEY and CDR2 is SMNVEV (reference sequence). The germline V and J ends were trimmed by 2 bases and 7 bases, with 14 bases remaining between them. The CDR3 reads CASSLNSWEIGYTF. The CDR3 DNA follows: TGTGCCAGCAGTTTAAACAGCTGGGAGATTGGCTACACCTTC.

J is TRBJ2-3 and V is TRBV6-5; possible D gene TRBD1, 5 bases. Trimming removed 6 bases at V and 4 bases at J, with 11 bases between. There are 13 residues in the CDR3. CDR1 and CDR2 (germline): MNHEY, SVGAGI. The CDR3 sequence: CASRGRIADTQYF. DNA of the CDR3: TGTGCCAGCAGGGGGCGCATCGCAGATACGCAGTATTTT.

V and J are TRBV28 and TRBJ1-1, with 10 bases lining up with TRBD1. This CDR3 comprises 15 residues. V gave up 6 bases and J gave up 4 bases; unmatched junction bases: 8. From germline, CDR1 is MDHEN and CDR2 SYDVKM. The CDR3 DNA sequence: TGTGCCAGCAGCCTCGACAGGGGGCGAAGCACTGAAGCTTTCTTT. It translates to CASSLDRGRSTEAFF. The entire variable domain, with the rest obtained from reference TRBV28 and TRBJ1-1, is as follows: DVKVTQSSRYLVKRTGEKVFLECVQDMDHENMFWYRQDPGLGLRLIYFSYDVKMKEKGDIPEGYSVSREKKERFSLILESASTNQTSMYLCASSLDRGRSTEAFFGQGTRLTVV.

This clone was observed once. The CDR3, as DNA: TGTGCCATCAGTGAGTCAGGTAATCGGAGGCGGGGTCTCCAAGAGACCCAGTACTTC. This codes for CAISESGNRRRGLQETQYF. V is TRBV10-3 and J is TRBJ2-5; TRBD2 is a possible D gene (6 bases). Germline values: CDR1 ENHRY, CDR2 SYGVKD. V lost 0 bases to trimming and J lost 1 base, with 21 bases between them. The CDR3 sequence is 19 residues long.

This chain joins TRBV4-2 and TRBJ1-5; D gene uncertain. There are 13 residues in the CDR3. V lost 4 bases and J lost 0, with 4 bases in between. The germline V gene encodes CDR1 LGHNA and CDR2 YNFKEQ. The DNA for the CDR3 is TGTGCCAGCAGCCCAAATAGCAATCAGCCCCAGCATTTT. Translating it yields CASSPNSNQPQHF.

The chain has TRBV19 and TRBJ1-1; TRBD1 matches 7 bases. CDR3 size: 12 residues. The germline gives CDR1 LNHDA, CDR2 SQIVND (reference sequence). V was pared by 5 bases and J by 7 bases, with 4 bases of the junction left unmatched. The CDR3 coding sequence is TGTGCCAGTAGTCTTCGGACAGGTGAAGCTTTCTTT. It yields the protein CASSLRTGEAFF.

This chain joins TRBV27 and TRBJ1-1; possible D gene TRBD1, 5 bases. Germline V gene sequence: CDR1 MNHEY, CDR2 SMNVEV (reference sequence). This CDR3 has 14 residues. Trimming stripped 4 bases from V and 4 bases from J, with 13 bases between. This chain's CDR3 is CASSYLSGGTEAFF. The CDR3 DNA follows: TGTGCCAGCAGTTACTTGTCGGGGGGCACTGAAGCTTTCTTT.

The gene calls are TRBV3-1 (or the pseudogene TRBV3-2) and TRBJ2-7; 7 bases fit TRBD2. Germline V lookup: CDR1 LGHDT, CDR2 YNNKEL (reference sequence). V lost 4 bases, J lost 4 bases, and 7 bases stayed unmatched. This CDR3 region has 14 residues. The CDR3 is CASSLGLEGYEQYF. Here the CDR3 DNA reads TGTGCCAGCAGCCTCGGACTAGAGGGGTACGAGCAGTACTTC.